The 2 T cell receptor beta chains reported below all come from one sample, sequenced in a study of human T cells and chemical hapten exposure. The time point here: patch test 1, 2 weeks after DPC sensitization. Indicated treatment: therapeutic diphenylcyclopropenone sensitization with weekly scalp DPC. TCRdb independently ran MiXCR on the RACE reads; one entry per CDR3 protein. Counted here are tens of thousands of distinct CDR3 sequences, roughly a tenth occurring once; the ten biggest clones make up about 2.4%. Specimen: whole blood, collected in connection with sensitization to the hapten diphenylcyclopropenone (DPC). Receptor source: a man in his forties with alopecia areata. Some clones in this sample may be carry-over from other donors' samples.

This clonotype was picked up many times. The V gene is TRBV18, the J gene TRBJ1-1; D call uncertain. This CDR3 is built from 14 residues. The germline V gene has CDR1 KGHSH and CDR2 LQKENI. Trimming stripped 0 bases from V and 3 bases from J, with 8 bases between. CDR3 DNA sequence: TGTGCCAGCTCACCACCGTGGAGGGACACTGAAGCTTTCTTT. Translation: CASSPPWRDTEAFF.

This CDR3 is CASSLVGRSYEQYF. CDR3 sequence (DNA): TGTGCCAGCAGCTTAGTTGGGCGCAGCTACGAGCAGTACTTC. The rearrangement links TRBV7-8 to TRBJ2-7; D gene uncertain. Germline values: CDR1 SGHVS, CDR2 FQNEAQ. V lost 1 base and J 3 bases, leaving 10 bases between the germline ends. The CDR3 is 14 residues long.